What follows describes a single TCR beta chain. Its specificity is unknown. At one of its ends the junction is not consistent with the germline gene, which may arise from a read error. A constant-region primer primed TCR beta cDNA synthesis from about 0.45 ug of total RNA. Nested multiplex PCR, run for three rounds with slightly modified ARM-PCR, yielded TCR beta libraries. A C-beta reverse primer and TRBV1-TRBV30 forward primers served in each of the first two PCR rounds, at 9 to 10 cycles apiece. TCRdb called the multiplex PCR reads again in MiXCR, with one record for every CDR3 protein. Of some 21,000 distinct CDR3 sequences in the sample, over 75% were seen once. The CDR3 loop spans 16 amino acids. Germline-derived CDR1 and CDR2 are SGHNT and YENEEA. For each extraction, RNA and DNA were obtained together from around 20-30 mg of unsorted bulk tissue. The data originate from a study of tumor-infiltrating lymphocytes in primary liver carcinoma. Overall study: Subjects consisted of male and female patients aged 30 to 69 years. Per sample, productive TCRbeta reads numbered roughly 3.65 to 7.5 million, similar across tissue types. Study-wide findings and caveats: Only around 7-24% of top clones occurred in all five tumor regions. Blood fell significantly below tumors in its top-250-clone fraction (p = 0.039).

The sequenced material came from liver tumor tissue from sampling region 1. Noted subset: tumor region T1, superior pole. V gene TRBV11-3 combines with J gene TRBJ2-1; D is perhaps TRBD1 (6 bases). This TCR was sampled from a woman under 40 with primary liver carcinoma and hepatitis B virus infection. CDR3: CASNSTGHGFLDEKLF. In DNA form, the CDR3 reads TGTGCCAGCAATTCAACGGGACACGGCTTCTTGGATGAGAAGCTCTTC.